The present TCR beta chain was sequenced within a study of CD8 T cells in ankylosing spondylitis. Trimming removed 0 bases from V and 0 bases from J, with 18 bases in between. Germline V gene data show CDR1 as SGHDN and CDR2 as FVKESK. The CDR3 consists of 19 residues. A note on this clonotype: Its antigen is currently unknown.

Study results and caveats: Within ankylosing spondylitis blood, a TCR beta motif made up of eight highly homologous variants appeared to be characteristic. Earlier studies detected some motif variants in reactive arthritis synovial fluid and blood.

In TCRdb, the 5' RACE reads were re-called with MiXCR into one record per CDR3 protein. The sample lists about 340,000 distinct CDR3 sequences; around 20% were seen once. The rearrangement joins TRBV14 to TRBJ2-1; D possibly corresponds to TRBD2 (6 bases). What was sequenced was blood, either unsorted or a sorted T cell fraction (not recorded which). This clonotype originated in a male donor with ankylosing spondylitis or in good health (not recorded which). The CDR3 coding sequence is TGTGCCAGCAGCCAAGATCAGGAGGGATTAATCAGCTCCTACAATGAGCAGTTCTTC. This sequence encodes CASSQDQEGLISSYNEQFF. The full variable domain, with the rest looked up from reference TRBV14 and TRBJ2-1, is EAGVTQFPSHSVIEKGQTVTLRCDPISGHDNLYWYRRVMGKEIKFLLHFVKESKQDESGMPNNRFLAERTGGTYSTLKVQPAELEDSGVYFCASSQDQEGLISSYNEQFFGPGTRLTVL.